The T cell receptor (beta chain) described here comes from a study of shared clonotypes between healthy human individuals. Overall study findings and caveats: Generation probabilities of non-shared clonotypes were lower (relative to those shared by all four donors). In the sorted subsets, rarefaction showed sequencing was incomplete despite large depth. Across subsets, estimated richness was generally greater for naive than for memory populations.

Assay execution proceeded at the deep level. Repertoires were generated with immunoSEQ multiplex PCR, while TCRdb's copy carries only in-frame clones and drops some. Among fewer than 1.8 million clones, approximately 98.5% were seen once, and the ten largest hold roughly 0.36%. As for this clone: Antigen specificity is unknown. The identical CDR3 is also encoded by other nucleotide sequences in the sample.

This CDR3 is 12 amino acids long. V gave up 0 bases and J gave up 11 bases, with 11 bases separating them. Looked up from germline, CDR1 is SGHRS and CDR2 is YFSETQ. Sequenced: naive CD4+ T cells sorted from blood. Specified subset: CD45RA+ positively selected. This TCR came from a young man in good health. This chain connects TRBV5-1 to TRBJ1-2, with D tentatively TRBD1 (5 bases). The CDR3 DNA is TGCGCCAGCAGCTTGGGAGATCAGGGATACACCTTC. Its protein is CASSLGDQGYTF.